Listed here are 8 T cell receptor beta chains from one sample, sequenced in a study of T cell changes during pregnancy in multiple sclerosis. The table came from immunoSEQ multiplex PCR; TCRdb's copy has only in-frame clones and leaves some out. Among approximately 59,000 clones listed, over 85% were seen once. The material was CD4+ T cells from peripheral blood mononuclear cells, obtained before pregnancy. Receptors were obtained from a female donor with multiple sclerosis, enrolled in a pregnancy study.

Only a few counts were recorded for this clone. The V call is TRBV5-4, the J call TRBJ1-2, with D possibly being TRBD1 (6 bases). CDR1 and CDR2 (germline): SGHNT, YYREEE (reference sequence). The V end was cut by 0 bases, the J end by 5 bases, with 8 bases between. This CDR3 comprises 13 residues. CDR3 amino acids: CASSLAQGYGYTF. The CDR3 DNA reads as TGTGCCAGCAGCTTGGCGCAGGGGTATGGCTACACCTTC.

The V and J genes are TRBV18 and TRBJ2-5, with 11 bases lining up with TRBD2. The length of the CDR3 is 15 residues. Germline loops: CDR1 KGHSH, CDR2 LQKENI. V lost 3 bases, J lost 3 bases, and 3 bases stayed unmatched. The CDR3 sequence is CASSPRLAGKETQYF. Here the CDR3 DNA reads TGTGCCAGCTCACCCCGACTAGCGGGGAAAGAGACCCAGTACTTC.

This sequence joins TRBV19 and TRBJ2-1, with D maybe TRBD1 (5 bases). The V gene's germline CDR1 is LNHDA and CDR2 SQIVND (reference sequence). The CDR3 is made up of 12 amino acids. With 1 base removed from V and 13 bases from J, the gap between germline ends came to 11 bases. The CDR3 coding sequence is TGTGCCAGTAGTATAGTCCAGGGCCCACAGTTCTTC. Its translation is CASSIVQGPQFF. The variable domain in full, with the rest retrieved from reference TRBV19 and TRBJ2-1, is DGGITQSPKYLFRKEGQNVTLSCEQNLNHDAMYWYRQDPGQGLRLIYYSQIVNDFQKGDIAEGYSVSREKKESFPLTVTSAQKNPTAFYLCASSIVQGPQFFGPGTRLTVL.

This chain joins TRBV5-4 and TRBJ2-4; perhaps TRBD2 as D (5 bases). V lost 0 bases and J lost 2, with 9 bases in between. The CDR3 runs 15 residues. Germline lookup yields CDR1 SGHNT and CDR2 YYREEE (reference sequence). The CDR3 protein is CASSLVSGSKNIQYF. The CDR3 coding sequence is TGTGCCAGCAGCTTGGTTTCGGGATCCAAAAACATTCAGTACTTC. The variable domain in full, with the rest retrieved from reference TRBV5-4 and TRBJ2-4, is ETGVTQSPTHLIKTRGQQVTLRCSSQSGHNTVSWYQQALGQGPQFIFQYYREEENGRGNFPPRFSGLQFPNYSSELNVNALELDDSALYLCASSLVSGSKNIQYFGAGTRLSVL.

The chain joins TRBV18 to TRBJ2-7, with 7 nucleotides matching TRBD1. This CDR3 region has 14 residues. J was trimmed by 3 bases and V by 4 bases; bases with no gene match: 6. Germline CDR1 is KGHSH and CDR2 is LQKENI. The DNA of the CDR3 is TGTGCCAGCTCACATGACAGGGTGAACTACGAGCAGTACTTC. Its protein is CASSHDRVNYEQYF. The entire variable domain, with the rest obtained from reference TRBV18 and TRBJ2-7, is as follows: NAGVMQNPRHLVRRRGQEARLRCSPMKGHSHVYWYRQLPEEGLKFMVYLQKENIIDESGMPKERFSAEFPKEGPSILRIQQVVRGDSAAYFCASSHDRVNYEQYFGPGTRLTVT.

The chain couples TRBV11-3 to TRBJ2-1; a possible D gene is TRBD1 (5 bases). Between the trimmed V and J ends, which lost 5 bases and 12 bases, there was a span of 17 bases. This CDR3 region has 13 residues. Germline V gene sequence: CDR1 SGHNT, CDR2 YENEEA. CDR3 coding DNA: TGTGCCAGCAGCCCGGACACCGCAGTGGGGCAGTTCTTC. Translating gives CASSPDTAVGQFF.

The chain uses TRBV23-1 and TRBJ1-4; D perhaps matches TRBD1 (6 bases). TRBV23-1 is an ORF; its function is uncertain. The CDR3 extends over 21 amino acids. The V gene lost 4 bases and the J gene lost 0 bases, with 27 bases spanning the gap. The CDR3: CASSRHVHPPGAISTNEKLFF. The CDR3 nucleotides are TGCGCCAGCAGTCGCCATGTCCACCCCCCAGGGGCGATCTCAACTAATGAAAAACTGTTTTTT.

In DNA form, the CDR3 reads TGTGCCAGCAGCTTAGTAGGGGGAGGGGAGACCCAGTACTTC. Its protein product is CASSLVGGGETQYF. V gene TRBV13 combines with J gene TRBJ2-5; TRBD2 might be the D (7 bases). This CDR3 comprises 14 residues. CDR1 is PRHDT and CDR2 is FYEKMQ in the germline V gene (reference sequence). Trimming removed 1 base from V and 5 bases from J, with 11 bases in between.